The T cell receptor (beta chain) described here comes from a study of shared clonotypes between healthy human individuals. Healthy and HIV-negative, the adult donors had no recent acute infections or vaccinations. The CDR3 runs to 15 residues. The germline gives CDR1 SQVTM, CDR2 ANQGSEA. V was shortened by 2 bases and J by 0 bases, with 8 bases between the two germline ends. This clone was detected only a few times. What it binds is not known. Study-wide findings and caveats: A generally larger estimated richness was seen in naive subsets than in memory subsets.

Per the original data handling: Filtering differed, since immunoSEQ gave only junction sequences and no quality scores. Profiling relied on immunoSEQ multiplex PCR, and the TCRdb table lists in-frame clones only, not all of them. V, J and clone size were drawn from that table, and D and trimming were deduced from the DNA. The sample contains roughly 2.5 million clones, approximately 94% of which appear only once. The receptor was derived from a man younger than 35 in good health. V usage is TRBV29-1 and J usage is TRBJ2-6, with no clear D. Sequencing was done on a sample of naive CD4+ T cells sorted from blood. The subset is: CD45RA+ positively selected. CDR3 coding DNA: TGCAGCGTTGAATCTCCATTCTCTGGGGCCAACGTCCTGACTTTC. Translating gives CSVESPFSGANVLTF.